This record covers a single T cell receptor (beta chain). Antigen specificity is unknown. A single record per CDR3 protein comes from TCRdb applying MiXCR to the 5' RACE reads. This table has 350,000 to 400,000 distinct CDR3 sequences, 28% appearing once. This sample is part of a study of identical twins' blood T cells. For the study at large: Roughly six alpha and about 6 beta libraries together yielded tens of millions of reads.

General study results and limits: Twins reportedly had markedly more similar V usage than unrelated donors, even among out-of-frame TCRbeta clonotypes. Twin repertoire similarity may partly reflect shared environment.

Germline V gene sequence: CDR1 LNHDA, CDR2 SQIVND (reference sequence). Trimming took 5 bases from V and 0 from J, leaving 13 bases between them. The CDR3 is 15 residues long. This clonotype was sampled from a woman between 18 and 49 years old in good health. Source material: PBMCs. The J gene is TRBJ1-1, the V gene TRBV19; D is uncertain. The CDR3 sequence: CASSHTASMNTEAFF. In DNA, the CDR3 is TGTGCCAGTAGTCACACAGCCTCCATGAACACTGAAGCTTTCTTT.